The 6 T cell receptor beta chains below all came from one sample that was sequenced in a study of cytomegalovirus exposure and HLA in healthy donors. Both 60 Vbeta primers and 13 Jbeta primers went into the PCR. Method: immunoSEQ multiplex PCR; TCRdb's copy keeps in-frame clones and lacks some. The table shows about 110,000 clones, with over 65% occurring only once. Input material: PBMCs. These receptors were taken from a young woman in good health and CMV-seronegative.

The chain is built from TRBV27 and TRBJ1-2; D is unresolved. The V and J ends lost 3 bases and 8 bases respectively, with 10 bases between them. This CDR3 contains 12 residues. Germline CDR1 is MNHEY and CDR2 is SMNVEV (reference sequence). The CDR3: CASSFAGRGYTF. The CDR3, as DNA: TGTGCCAGCAGTTTTGCGGGCAGAGGCTACACCTTC.

In DNA, the CDR3 is TGTGCCAGCAGCTTAGTAGCTAGCGGGAGTAGGAGCTCCTACAATGAGCAGTTCTTC. It codes for CASSLVASGSRSSYNEQFF. This chain connects TRBV11-2 to TRBJ2-1, with 10 bases matching TRBD2. After removal of 1 base from V and 0 bases from J, the junction contained 9 bases not matched to a gene. Germline loops: CDR1 SGHAT, CDR2 FQNNGV. The CDR3 has 19 residues. The full variable domain, with the rest looked up from reference TRBV11-2 and TRBJ2-1, is EAGVAQSPRYKIIEKRQSVAFWCNPISGHATLYWYQQILGQGPKLLIQFQNNGVVDDSQLPKDRFSAERLKGVDSTLKIQPAKLEDSAVYLCASSLVASGSRSSYNEQFFGPGTRLTVL.

The CDR3 nucleotides are TGTGCCAGCAGGTTGGACAGTTTCAATCAGCCCCAGCATTTT. The encoded protein is CASRLDSFNQPQHF. V is TRBV2 and J is TRBJ1-5, with D perhaps matching TRBD1 (6 bases). CDR3 length equals 14 residues. Trimming removed 6 bases at V and 3 bases at J, with 12 bases between. Germline CDR1 reads SNHLY; CDR2 reads FYNNEI.

This CDR3 is CASSLAYDTEAFF. The CDR3 coding sequence is TGTGCCAGCAGCTTAGCGTATGACACTGAAGCTTTCTTT. V gene TRBV7-9 combines with J gene TRBJ1-1; D is undetermined. V lost 0 bases to trimming and J lost 3 bases, with 5 bases between them. From germline, CDR1 is SEHNR and CDR2 FQNEAQ (reference sequence). CDR3 length: 13 residues.

This clone was found a few times. The chain is built from TRBV4-3 and TRBJ1-1; TRBD1 matches 7 bases. The junction had 5 bases not matched to a gene; V was cut back by 3 bases and J by 1 base. The germline V gene encodes CDR1 LGHNA and CDR2 YSLEER. The CDR3 runs 15 residues. CDR3 sequence (DNA): TGCGCCAGCAGCCACCTCACAGGGGCGAACACTGAAGCTTTCTTT. This sequence encodes CASSHLTGANTEAFF.

This sequence joins TRBV9 and TRBJ2-3; the D gene is possibly TRBD2 (7 bases). CDR1 is SGDLS, CDR2 YYNGEE, per germline. The CDR3 is 15 residues long. Deletions cut 0 bases from V and 4 bases from J, with 12 bases between. CDR3 in DNA: TGTGCCAGCAGCGTAGGCGGGGGCCGTTCAGATACGCAGTATTTT. Protein sequence: CASSVGGGRSDTQYF. Based on the CDR3 plus reference TRBV9 and TRBJ2-3, the full variable domain is DSGVTQTPKHLITATGQRVTLRCSPRSGDLSVYWYQQSLDQGLQFLIQYYNGEERAKGNILERFSAQQFPDLHSELNLSSLELGDSALYFCASSVGGGRSDTQYFGPGTRLTVL.